This TCR beta chain derives from a study of CD8+ T cells in alopecia areata. Study at large: Tofacitinib was taken orally by treated patients, and the dose was 5 to 10 mg twice daily. Dosing with tofacitinib proceeded for 6 to 18 months, followed by 6 months off drug. Broader study findings: Numerous expanded lesional clones remained in scalp and blood during tofacitinib.

Treatment here: oral pan-JAK inhibitor, 5-10 mg twice daily. The investigators collected lesional scalp punch biopsies and peripheral blood from alopecia areata patients. Details on this clone: What it recognizes is unknown.

Germline lookup yields CDR1 LNHDA and CDR2 SQIVND (reference sequence). The length of the CDR3 is 14 residues. Trimming at V came to 7 bases and at J to 7 bases, leaving 10 bases not matched to a gene. Following RNA extraction, reverse transcription yielded cDNA that acted as the sequencing template. Measured with immunoSEQ multiplex PCR; TCRdb has only the in-frame clones, and not every one. This table has some 88,000 clones, around 44% appearing once. The sequence derives from a human donor with alopecia areata. The starting material was CD8+ T cells sorted from blood, obtained at week 24, from a patient treated with tofacitinib. The V gene is TRBV19, the J gene TRBJ2-7; 10 bases line up with TRBD1. CDR3: CASNPGTGVEEQYF. The CDR3 region has the DNA TGTGCCAGTAATCCCGGGACAGGGGTAGAAGAGCAGTACTTC.